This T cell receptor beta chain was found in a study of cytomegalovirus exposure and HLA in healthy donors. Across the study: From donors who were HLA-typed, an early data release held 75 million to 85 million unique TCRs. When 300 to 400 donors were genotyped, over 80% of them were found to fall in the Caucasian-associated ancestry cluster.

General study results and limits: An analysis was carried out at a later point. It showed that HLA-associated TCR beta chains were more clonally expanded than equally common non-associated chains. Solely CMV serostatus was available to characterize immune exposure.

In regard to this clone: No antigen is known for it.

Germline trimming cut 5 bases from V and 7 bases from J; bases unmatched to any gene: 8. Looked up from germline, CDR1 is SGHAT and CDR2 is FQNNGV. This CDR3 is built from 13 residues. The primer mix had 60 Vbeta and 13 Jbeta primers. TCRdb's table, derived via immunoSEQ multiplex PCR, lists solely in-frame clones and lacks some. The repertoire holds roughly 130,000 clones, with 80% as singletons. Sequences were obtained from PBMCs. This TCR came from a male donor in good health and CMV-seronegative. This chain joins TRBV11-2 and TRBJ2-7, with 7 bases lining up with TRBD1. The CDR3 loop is CASSLSGQQEQYF. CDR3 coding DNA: TGTGCCAGCAGCCTGTCGGGACAGCAAGAGCAGTACTTC.